This T cell receptor (beta chain) was sequenced during a study of cytotoxic CD8 clonotypes in ibrutinib-treated CLL (dated by TCRdb to about 2021). For the wider study: The cohort was composed of 11 relapsed/refractory and fewer than 16 treatment-naive patients; IGHV unmutated status was identified in 17 to 18 patients. Responses were partial in around 25 patients and complete in 2; after median around 68 months follow-up, approximately 15 stayed in remission and some twelve progressed. Longitudinal samples were obtainable from about 30% of the roughly 86 participants in the trial. Every remission and progressive disease sample was obtained while ibrutinib was still being received by the patients. Cryopreserved peripheral blood mononuclear cells were obtained prior to treatment, at the time of response, and at either disease progression or sustained remission. Samples averaged approximately 250,000 productive templates and 90,000 to 100,000 productive rearrangements. The response samples were drawn at a median of 12 months into treatment, with a range of roughly 6 to 36 months.

Results the study describes overall, beyond this receptor: Baseline clonality exceeded that of age-matched healthy donors and correlated strongly with circulating CD8+ T-cell counts. Public clonotypes were found to be uncommon and were observed to contract or remain stable during treatment; the increase in clonality was shown to reflect expansion of private clonotypes at ibrutinib response. An increase in clonality was observed at ibrutinib response, with clonality remaining stable during sustained remission and falling back toward baseline at progression. Lymph node repertoires were not examined, and the timing of sampling was not matched between patients in sustained remission and those whose disease progressed.

Turning to this clone: There is no known antigen for this receptor. Per-base qualities were not stored, and no clone one base away is much larger.

The label giving this sample's time point can be read as: progressive disease on ibrutinib. For TCR beta library preparation, 2 to 2.5 micrograms of genomic DNA were isolated from cryopreserved PBMCs. Longitudinal blood samples from CLL patients on ibrutinib monotherapy were analyzed using high-throughput TCR beta sequencing. Patients were enrolled in a phase 2 open-label single-center ibrutinib monotherapy trial. On a MiSeq, deep resolution sequencing aimed for a depth between 1 in 1 million and 1 in 200,000 T cells, with each clonotype covered about 9.2x on average. The immunoSEQ hsTCRB Kit was used to generate TCR beta libraries. The study's processing was this. The data were analyzed with ImmunoSEQ Analyzer and ImmunoSEQ Data Assistant, and V, D and J gene assignments followed IMGT definitions. Clonality was computed as one minus normalized Shannon entropy of productive rearrangement frequencies, ranging from 0 to 1. Only overrepresented clonotypes making up at least 0.05% of the repertoire of each patient were included in the public clonotype analysis. Roughly 13 repertoires from age-matched healthy donors, obtained from immuneACCESS, served as clonality controls. This is the immuneACCESS table as TCRdb keeps it, with only in-frame sequences that have V and J called. A part of the clones is gone; compared with another copy, unresolved V genes explain less than half, and the rest is unexplained. V and J calls plus clone size are reproduced from that table; the DNA served to infer D and trimming. In all, the sample holds about 300,000 clones, and about 72% of those were seen once. The ten largest make up roughly 5% of the sample.

For CDR1 and CDR2, the germline V gene (reference sequence) lists SEHNR and FQNEAQ. The germline V and J ends show losses of 4 bases and 9 bases respectively, and no gene match explains 10 bases of the junction. The CDR3 starts with the cysteine, ends with the phenylalanine, and has 16 residues. Solely the CDR3 DNA is kept, with 48 bases framed from the first base. The sequencing here drew on PBMCs, taken at disease progression, from a patient treated with ibrutinib. The clonotype originates from a human donor with chronic lymphocytic leukemia. The chain links TRBV7-9 with TRBJ2-1; TRBD2 lines up with 12 middle nucleotides. The CDR3 here reads CASSSSSGRAGSEQFF. At the DNA level, the sequence is TGTGCCAGCAGCTCCTCTAGCGGGAGGGCCGGATCTGAGCAGTTCTTC.